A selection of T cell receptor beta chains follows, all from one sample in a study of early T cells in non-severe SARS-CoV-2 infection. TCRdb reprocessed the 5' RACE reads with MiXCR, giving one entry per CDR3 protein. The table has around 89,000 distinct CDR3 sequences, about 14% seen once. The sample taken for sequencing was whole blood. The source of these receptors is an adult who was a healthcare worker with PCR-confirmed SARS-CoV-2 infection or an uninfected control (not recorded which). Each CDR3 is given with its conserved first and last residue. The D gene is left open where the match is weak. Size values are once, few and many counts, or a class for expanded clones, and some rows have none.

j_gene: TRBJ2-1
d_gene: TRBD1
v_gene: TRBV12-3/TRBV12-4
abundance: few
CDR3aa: CASSRTGSLDEQFF
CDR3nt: TGTGCCAGCAGCAGGACAGGGAGTTTGGATGAGCAGTTCTTC

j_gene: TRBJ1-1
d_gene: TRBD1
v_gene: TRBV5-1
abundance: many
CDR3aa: CASSFIGQESTEAFF
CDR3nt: TGCGCCAGCAGCTTCATCGGACAGGAGTCCACTGAAGCTTTCTTT

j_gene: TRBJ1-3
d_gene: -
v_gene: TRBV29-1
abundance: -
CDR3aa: CSGKTSGNTIYF
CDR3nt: TGCAGCGGGAAAACCTCTGGAAACACCATATATTTT

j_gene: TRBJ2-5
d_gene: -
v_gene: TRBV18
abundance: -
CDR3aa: CASSPPGTPQETQYF
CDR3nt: TGTGCCAGCTCACCACCAGGGACTCCCCAGGAGACCCAGTACTTC

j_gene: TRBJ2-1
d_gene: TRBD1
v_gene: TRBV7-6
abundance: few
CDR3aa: CASSPGTGSVNEQFF
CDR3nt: TGTGCCAGCAGCCCCGGGACAGGGAGTGTCAATGAGCAGTTCTTC

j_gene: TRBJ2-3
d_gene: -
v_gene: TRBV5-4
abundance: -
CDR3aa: CASSLAVSTDTQYF
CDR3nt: TGTGCCAGCAGCTTAGCGGTTAGCACAGATACGCAGTATTTT

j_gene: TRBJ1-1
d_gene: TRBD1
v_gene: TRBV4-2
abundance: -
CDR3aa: CASSRGQGGLLGTEAFF
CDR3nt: TGTGCCAGCAGCCGAGGACAGGGCGGGTTGTTGGGCACTGAAGCTTTCTTT

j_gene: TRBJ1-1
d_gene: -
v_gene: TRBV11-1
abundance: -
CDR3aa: CASSFRENTEAFF
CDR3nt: TGTGCCAGCAGCTTTAGGGAGAACACTGAAGCTTTCTTT

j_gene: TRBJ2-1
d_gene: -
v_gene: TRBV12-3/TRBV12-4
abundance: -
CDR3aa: CASSFPQSYNEQFF
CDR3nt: TGTGCCAGCAGTTTCCCACAGTCCTACAATGAGCAGTTCTTC

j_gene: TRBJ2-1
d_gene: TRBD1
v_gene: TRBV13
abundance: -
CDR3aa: CASSLDRTGGNEQFF
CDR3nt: TGTGCCAGCAGCTTAGATAGGACAGGTGGAAATGAGCAGTTCTTC

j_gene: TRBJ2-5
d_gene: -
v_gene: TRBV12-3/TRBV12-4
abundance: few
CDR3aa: CASSQGVSETQYF
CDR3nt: TGTGCCAGCAGTCAAGGGGTTTCAGAGACCCAGTACTTC

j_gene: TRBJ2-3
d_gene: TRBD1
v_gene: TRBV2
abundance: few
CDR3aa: CASSRDRFTDTQYF
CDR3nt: TGTGCCAGCAGTCGGGACAGATTCACAGATACGCAGTATTTT

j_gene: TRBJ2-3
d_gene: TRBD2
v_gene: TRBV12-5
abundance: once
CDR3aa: CASVGGADTQYF
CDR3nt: TGTGCTAGTGTCGGGGGGGCAGATACGCAGTATTTT

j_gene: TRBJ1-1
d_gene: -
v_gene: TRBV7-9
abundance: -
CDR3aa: CASSLAPGTEAFF
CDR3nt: TGTGCCAGCAGCTTAGCGCCCGGCACTGAAGCTTTCTTT

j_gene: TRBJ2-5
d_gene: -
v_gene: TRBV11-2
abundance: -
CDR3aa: CASSLDTEETQYF
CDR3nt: TGTGCCAGCAGCTTAGATACGGAAGAGACCCAGTACTTC

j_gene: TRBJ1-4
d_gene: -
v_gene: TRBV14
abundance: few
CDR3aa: CASRRTDENNEKLFF
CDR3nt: TGTGCCAGCAGGCGAACCGACGAGAATAATGAAAAACTGTTTTTT

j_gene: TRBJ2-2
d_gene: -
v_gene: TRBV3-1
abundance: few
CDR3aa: CASSPPGFGTGELFF
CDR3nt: TGTGCCAGCAGCCCTCCGGGGTTCGGGACCGGGGAGCTGTTTTTT

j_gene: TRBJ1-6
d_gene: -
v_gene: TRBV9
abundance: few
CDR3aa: CASSAPLGGINSPLHF
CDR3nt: TGTGCCAGCAGCGCCCCCCTGGGGGGGATCAATTCACCCCTCCACTTT

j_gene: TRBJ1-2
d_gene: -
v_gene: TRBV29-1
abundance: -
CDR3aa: CSVAGTGSYGYTF
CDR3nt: TGCAGCGTTGCCGGAACAGGGTCATATGGCTACACCTTC

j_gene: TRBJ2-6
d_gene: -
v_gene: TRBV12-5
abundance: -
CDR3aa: CASAIGGANVLTF
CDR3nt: TGTGCTAGTGCCATCGGTGGGGCCAACGTCCTGACTTTC

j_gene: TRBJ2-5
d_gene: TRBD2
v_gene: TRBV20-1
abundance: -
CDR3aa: CSARGTTSGVKETQYF
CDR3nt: TGCAGTGCTAGAGGGACGACTAGCGGGGTTAAAGAGACCCAGTACTTC

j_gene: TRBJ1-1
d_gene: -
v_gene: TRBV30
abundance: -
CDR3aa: CAWSVPTEAFF
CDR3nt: TGTGCCTGGAGTGTACCTACTGAAGCTTTCTTT

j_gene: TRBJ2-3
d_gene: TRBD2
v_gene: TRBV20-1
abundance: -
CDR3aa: CSASKGLAGGTDTQYF
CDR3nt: TGCAGTGCTAGCAAAGGACTAGCGGGGGGCACAGATACGCAGTATTTT

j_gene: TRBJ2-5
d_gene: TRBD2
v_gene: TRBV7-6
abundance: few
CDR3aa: CASSPRTSYETQYF
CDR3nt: TGTGCCAGCAGCCCCCGGACTAGCTACGAGACCCAGTACTTC

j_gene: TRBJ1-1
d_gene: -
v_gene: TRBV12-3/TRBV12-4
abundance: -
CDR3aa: CASSLRIQRGYTEAFF
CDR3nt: TGTGCCAGCAGTTTAAGAATTCAAAGGGGTTACACTGAAGCTTTCTTT

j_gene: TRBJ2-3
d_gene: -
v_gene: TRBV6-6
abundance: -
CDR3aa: CASRSMPDTQYF
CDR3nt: TGTGCCAGCAGAAGTATGCCAGATACGCAGTATTTT

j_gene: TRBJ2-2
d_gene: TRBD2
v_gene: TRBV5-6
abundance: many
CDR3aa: CASSLLRRTSGTANTGELFF
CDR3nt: TGTGCCAGCAGCTTGTTGCGACGGACTAGCGGAACCGCGAACACCGGGGAGCTGTTTTTT

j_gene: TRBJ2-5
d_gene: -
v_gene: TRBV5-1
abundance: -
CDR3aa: CASSLDGRTLETQYF
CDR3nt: TGCGCCAGCAGCTTGGATGGCAGGACGTTAGAGACCCAGTACTTC

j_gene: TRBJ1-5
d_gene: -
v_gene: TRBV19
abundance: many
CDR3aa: CASSIEYSNQPQHF
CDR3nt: TGTGCCAGTAGTATCGAGTATAGCAATCAGCCCCAGCATTTT